The 7 T cell receptor beta chains given below trace back to one sample, sequenced in a study of a mutant IDH1 vaccine in newly diagnosed glioma. Noted time point: week 47, end of study. Doses comprised 300 ug of mutant IDH1 20-mer peptide each, plus topical imiquimod. Their cognate antigens are unknown. Sequenced by immunoSEQ multiplex PCR; TCRdb stores in-frame clones only, minus some. The sample contains about 34,000 clones, 90% of which appear only once. The material was PBMCs, obtained from a glioma patient whose treatment included an IDH1 peptide vaccine. The receptors were sampled from a woman in her 40s with glioma.

The genes are TRBV7-9 and TRBJ1-1, with a tentative D call TRBD1 (5 bases). The CDR3 loop spans 15 amino acids. The germline V gene encodes CDR1 SEHNR and CDR2 FQNEAQ (reference sequence). V lost 5 bases and J lost 2, with 15 bases in between. Here the CDR3 reads CASSPGFGANTEAFF. CDR3 nucleotides: TGTGCCAGCAGCCCGGGTTTCGGGGCTAACACTGAAGCTTTCTTT. Drawing the rest from reference TRBV7-9 and TRBJ1-1, the complete variable domain is DTGVSQNPRHKITKRGQNVTFRCDPISEHNRLYWYRQTLGQGPEFLTYFQNEAQLEKSRLLSDRFSAERPKGSFSTLEIQRTEQGDSAMYLCASSPGFGANTEAFFGQGTRLTVV.

The CDR3 coding sequence is TGTGCTAGTGCCTCCCCCCGACTAGCATGGCAAGAGACCCAGTACTTC. As protein: CASASPRLAWQETQYF. The genes are TRBV12-5 and TRBJ2-5; 7 nucleotides agree with TRBD2. This CDR3 is 16 amino acids long. Germline CDR1 is LGHNT and CDR2 is FRNRAP. The trim removed 7 bases at V and 2 bases at J, leaving 13 bases unmatched.

The chain couples TRBV6-5 to TRBJ1-1, with 9 positions matching TRBD1. J was trimmed by 5 bases and V by 8 bases; bases with no gene match: 9. The CDR3 consists of 14 residues. The germline V gene has CDR1 MNHEY and CDR2 SVGAGI. CDR3 region: CASAQGGTGTEAFF. The DNA for the CDR3 is TGTGCCAGCGCCCAGGGGGGGACAGGGACTGAAGCTTTCTTT.

The chain is built from TRBV6-1 and TRBJ2-1, with 10 bases lining up with TRBD2. The CDR3 spans 15 residues. Germline V gene data show CDR1 as MNHNS and CDR2 as SASEGT. The V and J ends lost 5 bases and 6 bases, in that order; junction bases with no gene match: 7. The CDR3 nucleotides are TGTGCCAGCAGTACAAGCGGGAGGGGACTCAATGAGCAGTTCTTC. Its protein product is CASSTSGRGLNEQFF.

The rearrangement uses TRBV18 and TRBJ1-2; possible D gene TRBD1, 6 bases. Trimming shortened V by 0 bases and J by 6 bases, and 11 bases separated the two germline ends. CDR1 and CDR2 from the germline V gene are KGHSH and LQKENI. The CDR3 loop spans 14 amino acids. CDR3 protein: CASSPPFSGDGYTF. For the CDR3, the DNA is TGTGCCAGCTCACCACCGTTTTCAGGGGATGGCTACACCTTC.

The rearrangement uses TRBV6-1 and TRBJ1-5, with D perhaps TRBD1 (6 bases). Trimming cost V 3 bases and J 2 bases, with 14 bases left between them. CDR1 is MNHNS and CDR2 is SASEGT in the germline V gene. This CDR3 has 16 amino acids. DNA for the CDR3: TGTGCCAGCAGTGACCCTGGGGGGCCTGGCAATCAGCCCCAGCATTTT. Its protein product is CASSDPGGPGNQPQHF.

The rearrangement joins TRBV7-2 to TRBJ2-7; D is undetermined. Germline lookup yields CDR1 SGHTA and CDR2 FQGNSA. V lost 2 bases to trimming and J lost 6 bases, with 8 bases between them. This CDR3 has 12 amino acids. The CDR3 loop reads CASSLTWSEQYF. The CDR3 nucleotides read TGTGCCAGCAGCTTAACGTGGTCCGAGCAGTACTTC.